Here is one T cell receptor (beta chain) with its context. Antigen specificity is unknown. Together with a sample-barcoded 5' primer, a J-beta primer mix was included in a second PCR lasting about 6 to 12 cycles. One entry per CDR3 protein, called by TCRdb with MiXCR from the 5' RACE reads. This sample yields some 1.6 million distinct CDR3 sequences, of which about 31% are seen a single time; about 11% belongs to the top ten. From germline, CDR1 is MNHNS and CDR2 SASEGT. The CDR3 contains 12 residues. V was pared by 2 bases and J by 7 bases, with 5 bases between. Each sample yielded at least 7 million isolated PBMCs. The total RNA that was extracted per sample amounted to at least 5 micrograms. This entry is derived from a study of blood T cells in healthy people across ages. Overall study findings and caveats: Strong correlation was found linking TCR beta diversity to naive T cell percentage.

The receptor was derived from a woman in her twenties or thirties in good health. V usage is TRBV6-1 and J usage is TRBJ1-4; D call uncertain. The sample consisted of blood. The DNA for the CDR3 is TGTGCCAGCAGTGAAAGAGGTGAAAAACTGTTTTTT. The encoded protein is CASSERGEKLFF.